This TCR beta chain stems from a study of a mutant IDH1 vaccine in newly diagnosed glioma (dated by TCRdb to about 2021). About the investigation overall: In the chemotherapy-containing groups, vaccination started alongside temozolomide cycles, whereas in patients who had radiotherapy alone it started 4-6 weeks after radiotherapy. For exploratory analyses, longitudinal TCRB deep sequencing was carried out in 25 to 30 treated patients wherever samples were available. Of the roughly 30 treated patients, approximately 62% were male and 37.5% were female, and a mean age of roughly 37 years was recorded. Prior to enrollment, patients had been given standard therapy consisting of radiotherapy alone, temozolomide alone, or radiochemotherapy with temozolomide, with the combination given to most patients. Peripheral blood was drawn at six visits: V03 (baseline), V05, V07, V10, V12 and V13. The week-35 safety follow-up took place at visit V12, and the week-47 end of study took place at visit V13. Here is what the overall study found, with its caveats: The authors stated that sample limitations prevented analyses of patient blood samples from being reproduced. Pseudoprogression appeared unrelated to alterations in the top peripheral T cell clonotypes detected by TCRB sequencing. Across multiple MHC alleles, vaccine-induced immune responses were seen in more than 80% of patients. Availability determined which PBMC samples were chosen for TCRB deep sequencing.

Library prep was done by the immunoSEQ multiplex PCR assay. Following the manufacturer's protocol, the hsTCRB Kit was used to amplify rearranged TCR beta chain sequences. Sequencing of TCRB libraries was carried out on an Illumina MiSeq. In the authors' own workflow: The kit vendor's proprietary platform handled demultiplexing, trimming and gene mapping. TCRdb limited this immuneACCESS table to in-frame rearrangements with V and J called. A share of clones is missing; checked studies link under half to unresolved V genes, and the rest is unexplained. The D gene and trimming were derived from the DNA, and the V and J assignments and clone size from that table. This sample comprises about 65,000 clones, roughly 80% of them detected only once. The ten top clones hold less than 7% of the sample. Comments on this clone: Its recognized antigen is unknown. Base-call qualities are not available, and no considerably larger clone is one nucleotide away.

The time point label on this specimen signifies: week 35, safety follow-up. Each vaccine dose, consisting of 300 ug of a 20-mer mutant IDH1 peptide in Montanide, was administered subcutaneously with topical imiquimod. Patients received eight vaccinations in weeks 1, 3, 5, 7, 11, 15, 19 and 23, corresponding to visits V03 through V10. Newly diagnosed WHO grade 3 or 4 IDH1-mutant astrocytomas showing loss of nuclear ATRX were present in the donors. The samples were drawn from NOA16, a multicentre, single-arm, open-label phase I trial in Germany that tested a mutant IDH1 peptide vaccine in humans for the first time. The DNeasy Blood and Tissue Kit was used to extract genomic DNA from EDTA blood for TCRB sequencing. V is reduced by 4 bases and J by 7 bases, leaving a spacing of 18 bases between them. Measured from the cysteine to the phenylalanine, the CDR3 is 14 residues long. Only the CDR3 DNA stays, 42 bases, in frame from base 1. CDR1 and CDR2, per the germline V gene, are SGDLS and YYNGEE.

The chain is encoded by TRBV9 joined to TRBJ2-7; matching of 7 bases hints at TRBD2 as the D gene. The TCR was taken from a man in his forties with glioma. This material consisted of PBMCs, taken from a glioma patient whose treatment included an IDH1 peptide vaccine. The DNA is TGTGCCAGCAGCCTAGGGGGGGATGCGACGGAGCAGTACTTC. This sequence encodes CASSLGGDATEQYF.